The T cell receptor (beta chain) described here comes from a study of cytomegalovirus exposure and HLA in healthy donors. Study as a whole: Unique TCRs from HLA-typed donors, 65 million to 85 million of them, were held in an early data release. Of all 400 or so donors who were genotyped, 75% to 85% belonged to the Caucasian-associated ancestry cluster. Findings and caveats of the study: Follow-up analysis found HLA locus-dependent TCR association rates, highest for DRB1 and lowest for HLA-C. Previously analyzed data showed that most TCR beta V segments were productive at a frequency of about 87% or about 30%.

On this clone itself: No antigen is known for it.

Germline-derived CDR1 and CDR2 are SGDLS and YYNGEE. The CDR3 loop spans 16 amino acids. Losses at the gene ends were 0 bases for V and 5 bases for J; bases not matched to a gene: 9. Researchers ran the PCR with 60 Vbeta and 13 Jbeta primers. Clones were read by immunoSEQ multiplex PCR, and TCRdb kept only the in-frame ones, dropping some. The table has more than 110,000 clones, roughly four fifths seen once. The clonotype comes from a woman aged 40 to 55 in good health and CMV-seronegative. What was sequenced was PBMCs. The V gene is TRBV9, the J gene TRBJ2-5, with TRBD1 matching over 8 bases. CDR3 residues: CASSVGGGRGRETQYF. CDR3 nucleotides: TGTGCCAGCAGCGTAGGAGGGGGCAGGGGGCGGGAGACCCAGTACTTC.